The entry below describes one T cell receptor beta chain. What it binds is not known. Version v3.0 of the immunoSEQ assay was performed at survey level. The target of sequencing was about 40,000-50,000 T-cell genomes per sample. This table comes from immunoSEQ multiplex PCR, and its TCRdb copy is limited to in-frame clones, with some not included. Of roughly 15,000 clones listed, approximately 90% are singletons. This entry is derived from a study of long-term antiretroviral therapy in people with HIV. Study-level points and caveats: ART was followed by higher diversity that remained below transplant donor controls. Clones that had undergone expansion before ART prevailed in the repertoire throughout all time points.

The germline V and J ends were trimmed by 5 bases and 5 bases, with 16 bases remaining between them. The germline gives CDR1 SGHTA, CDR2 FQGNSA. The CDR3 has 14 residues. Sequenced here: unsorted PBMCs, sampled 6.9 years after starting antiretroviral therapy. This rearrangement joins TRBV7-2 to TRBJ2-7; D possibly corresponds to TRBD2 (6 bases). This TCR derives from a man aged 45-60 years with HIV. The CDR3 DNA sequence: TGTGCCAGCAGCCGGACGTCCGGGAGCGACGAGCAGTACTTC. Its protein product is CASSRTSGSDEQYF.